This T cell receptor (beta chain) was captured in a study of technical replicates of blood from a few donors (dated by TCRdb to the late 2010s). Concerning this clone: What this receptor recognizes is not known. The input lacks base qualities; no much larger clone sits a single base away.

Libraries were constructed by the immunoSEQ multiplex PCR assay. Sourced from immuneACCESS, this table was stored by TCRdb with only in-frame sequences that have V and J called. A share of the clones is absent; for the studies checked, an unresolved V gene accounts for under half, and the remainder has no known explanation. The sample profile shows 95,000 to 100,000 clones; 96% of them were found once. Approximately 0.2% of the sample is taken by the ten largest. The origin of this receptor is a human donor in good health. The source material was T cells isolated from PBMCs.

The CDR3 reads CASSEGAREQYF. The DNA sequence is as follows: TGTGCCAGCAGTGAGGGGGCTCGCGAGCAGTACTTC. The chain is assembled from TRBV6-1 and TRBJ2-7; the D gene is perhaps TRBD1, from 6 matching bases. V and J lose 3 bases and 6 bases, and a span of 9 bases separates them. The CDR3 runs 12 amino acids, cysteine and phenylalanine included. Only the CDR3 region is kept as DNA, spanning 36 bases read in frame from base 1. Taken from the germline V gene, the CDR1 and CDR2 loops are MNHNS and SASEGT.